These T cell receptor beta chains were read from a single sample in a study of tumor-infiltrating lymphocytes in primary liver carcinoma. A single record per CDR3 protein comes from TCRdb applying MiXCR to the multiplex PCR reads. The data hold around 40,000 distinct CDR3 sequences, with about three quarters observed a single time. Sequencing was done on a sample of liver tumor tissue from sampling region 2. The receptors were gathered from a man in his forties with primary liver carcinoma and hepatitis B virus infection. CDR3s include the opening cysteine and the closing phenylalanine or tryptophan. D genes are given only for firm matches. The listing skips clone size in some rows; elsewhere it reads once, few, many or a size class.

TRBD1	13	-	TRBV12-3/TRBV12-4	TRBJ1-2	CVSTLRGSGGHTF	TGTGTCAGCACCTTGAGGGGGTCAGGGGGTCACACCTTC
-	15	-	TRBV4-1	TRBJ2-3	CSSSQDGRSADTLYF	TGCTCCAGCAGCCAAGACGGTAGGAGCGCAGATACGCTGTATTTT
TRBD2	14	-	TRBV6-1	TRBJ2-1	CARCSGRAVIEQFF	TGTGCCCGCTGCTCGGGGAGGGCCGTCATTGAGCAGTTCTTC
-	11	medium-sized	TRBV6-1	TRBJ2-1	CASTEWNEQFF	TGTGCCAGCACGGAGTGGAATGAGCAGTTCTTC
-	12	-	TRBV6-6	TRBJ2-1	CASSCSSDEQFF	TGTGCCAGCAGTTGCTCGTCGGATGAGCAGTTCTTC
-	13	once	TRBV4-2	TRBJ2-2	CGVGIVETGELFF	TGTGGGGTAGGCATAGTGGAGACCGGGGAGCTGTTTTTT
TRBD1	10	once	TRBV29-1	TRBJ2-1	CSGQGARQFF	TGCAGCGGTCAGGGGGCTAGGCAGTTCTTC
-	13	-	TRBV5-4	TRBJ2-7	CASSLERRREQYF	TGTGCCAGCAGCTTGGAGAGGAGGAGGGAGCAGTACTTC
-	13	-	TRBV28	TRBJ2-7	CASSSRARYEQYF	TGTGCCAGCAGTTCTAGGGCGAGGTACGAGCAATACTTC
-	15	-	TRBV12-3/TRBV12-4	TRBJ2-2	CASSMIAGGTGELFF	TGTGCCAGCAGTATGATAGCAGGAGGTACCGGGGAGCTGTTTTTT
TRBD1	17	-	TRBV7-2	TRBJ2-1	CAISLFSGDRTYNEQFF	TGTGCCATCAGCTTATTTTCTGGGGACAGGACCTACAATGAGCAGTTCTTC
-	15	-	TRBV7-2	TRBJ2-7	CASSRGGGGTYEQYF	TGTGCCAGCAGCCGGGGTGGCGGGGGCACCTACGAGCAGTACTTC
TRBD2	15	-	TRBV7-9	TRBJ2-3	CANSPTAGEIHTQYF	TGTGCCAATAGCCCCACCGCGGGAGAAATCCATACGCAGTATTTT
-	15	medium-sized	TRBV4-1	TRBJ2-2	CASSQDLSSAGELFF	TGCGCCAGCAGCCAAGACCTAAGCAGTGCGGGGGAGCTGTTTTTT
-	13	-	TRBV3-1	TRBJ2-1	CASSQQGEGEQFF	TGTGCCAGCAGCCAGCAGGGAGAGGGTGAGCAGTTCTTC
-	13	-	TRBV20-1	TRBJ2-5	CSARYGGQVTQYF	TGCAGTGCTAGATACGGCGGTCAAGTGACCCAGTACTTC
-	19	-	TRBV28	TRBJ1-1	CGSSSPTGTTTGLNTEPFF	TGTGGCAGCAGTTCGCCAACCGGGACAACTACTGGGTTGAACACTGAACCTTTCTTT
TRBD2	16	-	TRBV29-1	TRBJ2-2	CSVVGLAATNTGELFF	TGCAGCGTTGTGGGACTAGCGGCAACGAACACCGGGGAGTTGTTTTTT
-	13	many	TRBV28	TRBJ2-7	CASSSPQDYEQYF	TGTGCCAGCAGTTCCCCACAGGACTACGAGCAGTACTTC
TRBD1	14	-	TRBV28	TRBJ2-2	CASMATGTTGELVF	TGTGCCAGTATGGCGACAGGGACCACCGGGGAGCTGGTTTTT
-	15	-	TRBV2	TRBJ2-3	CASIGTSRPTDTQYF	TGTGCCAGCATTGGAACTAGTAGACCCACAGATACGCAGTATTTT
TRBD1	21	-	TRBV11-2	TRBJ2-6	CASSMGGDRGISPFGANVLTF	TGTGCCAGCAGTATGGGGGGAGACAGGGGCATTTCCCCCTTTGGGGCCAACGTCCTGACTTTC
TRBD2	14	-	TRBV2	TRBJ2-1	CAPPGGGSYNEQFF	TGTGCTCCACCGGGAGGCGGGTCCTACAATGAGCAGTTCTTC
-	13	once	TRBV14	TRBJ2-7	CASSLSGVYEQYF	TGTGCCAGCAGCCTGAGTGGAGTCTACGAGCAGTACTTC
-	13	many	TRBV14	TRBJ1-2	CASSQDLEGGYTF	TGTGCCAGCAGCCAAGATTTGGAGGGTGGCTACACCTTC
-	13	-	TRBV5-1	TRBJ2-1	CASSSSGLNEQFF	TGCGCCAGCAGCTCGTCAGGGTTGAATGAGCAGTTCTTC
TRBD1	15	-	TRBV10-3	TRBJ2-3	CAISVGRGCTDTQYF	TGTGCCATCAGTGTTGGCAGGGGGTGCACAGATACGCAGTATTTT
TRBD2	18	many	TRBV5-6	TRBJ2-3	CASSLAAGREGRTDTQYF	TGTGCCAGCAGCTTGGCAGCAGGGCGGGAGGGCCGTACAGATACGCAGTATTTT
-	14	-	TRBV7-2	TRBJ1-5	CASTASAGMEPQHF	TGTGCCAGCACCGCCTCCGCTGGAATGGAGCCCCAGCATTTT
-	15	few	TRBV3-1	TRBJ2-5	CASSQDGLRGETQYF	TGTGCCAGCAGCCAAGACGGATTAAGAGGGGAGACCCAGTACTTC
TRBD1	14	-	TRBV20-1	TRBJ2-2	CSALGQVNTRELFF	TGCAGTGCCCTAGGACAGGTCAACACCAGGGAGCTGTTTTTT
-	15	-	TRBV6-1	TRBJ2-7	CASSEAGVSSYEQYF	TGTGCCAGCAGTGAAGCAGGGGTCAGCTCCTACGAGCAGTATTTC
-	17	-	TRBV7-8	TRBJ2-4	CANSPPSSGLAKNIQYF	TGTGCCAACAGCCCCCCTTCCAGCGGATTAGCCAAAAACATTCAGTACTTC
-	13	once	TRBV12-3/TRBV12-4	TRBJ2-1	CDSSLGQNDEQFF	TGTGACAGCAGTCTCGGACAGAATGATGAGCAGTTCTTC
-	15	few	TRBV4-1	TRBJ1-5	CSSSQSIQGHQPQHF	TGCTCCAGCAGCCAAAGTATTCAGGGACATCAGCCTCAGCATTTT
-	12	medium-sized	TRBV29-1	TRBJ2-7	CSVRDVGNEQYF	TGCAGCGTTAGAGACGTGGGTAACGAGCAGTACTTC
-	12	-	TRBV28	TRBJ1-2	CASSLSGYGHTF	TGTGCCAGCAGTTTAAGTGGATATGGCCACACCTTC
-	10	medium-sized	TRBV29-1	TRBJ1-2	CSVDSDGYTF	TGCAGCGTTGACTCCGATGGCTACACCTTC
-	13	-	TRBV11-1	TRBJ2-1	CVSSFSEVHEQFF	TGTGTCAGCAGCTTTTCTGAAGTCCATGAGCAATTCTTC
-	12	medium-sized	TRBV6-2/TRBV6-3	TRBJ2-2	CASSSYTGELFF	TGTGCCAGCAGCTCATACACCGGGGAGCTGTTTTTT
-	11	-	TRBV6-1	TRBJ2-7	CASSRLYNQYF	TGTGCCAGCAGTCGACTCTACAATCAGTACTTC
TRBD2	17	-	TRBV29-1	TRBJ2-1	CSVEGRGLAEIHNEQLF	TGCAGTGTTGAAGGGAGGGGCCTAGCGGAGATCCACAATGAGCAGCTCTTC